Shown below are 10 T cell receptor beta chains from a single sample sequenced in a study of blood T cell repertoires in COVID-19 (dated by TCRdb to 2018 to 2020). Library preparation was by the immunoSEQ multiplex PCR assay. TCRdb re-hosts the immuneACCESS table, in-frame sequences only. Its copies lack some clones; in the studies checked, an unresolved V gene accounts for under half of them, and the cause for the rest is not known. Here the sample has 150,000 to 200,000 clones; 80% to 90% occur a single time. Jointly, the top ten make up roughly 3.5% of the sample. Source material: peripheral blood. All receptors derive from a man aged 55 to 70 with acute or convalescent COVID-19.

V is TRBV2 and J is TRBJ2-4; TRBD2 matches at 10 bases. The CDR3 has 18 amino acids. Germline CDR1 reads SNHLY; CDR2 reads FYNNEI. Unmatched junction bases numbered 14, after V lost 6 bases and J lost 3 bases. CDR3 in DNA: TGTGCCAGCAGAGGTACAGCGGGAGGGCCGGGTGGCAAAAACATTCAGTACTTC. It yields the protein CASRGTAGGPGGKNIQYF.

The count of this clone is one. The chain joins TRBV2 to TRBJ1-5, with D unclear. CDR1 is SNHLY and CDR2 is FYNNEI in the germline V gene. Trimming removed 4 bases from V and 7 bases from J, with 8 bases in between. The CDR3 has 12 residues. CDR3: CASSAGIQPQHF. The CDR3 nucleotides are TGTGCCAGCAGTGCAGGTATCCAGCCCCAGCATTTT.

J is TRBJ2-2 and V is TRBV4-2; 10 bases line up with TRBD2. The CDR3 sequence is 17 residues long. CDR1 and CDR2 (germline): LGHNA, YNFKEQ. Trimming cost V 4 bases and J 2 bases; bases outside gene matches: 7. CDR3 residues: CASSRRTSGKNTGELFF. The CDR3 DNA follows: TGTGCCAGCAGCCGAAGGACTAGCGGAAAAAACACCGGGGAGCTGTTTTTT.

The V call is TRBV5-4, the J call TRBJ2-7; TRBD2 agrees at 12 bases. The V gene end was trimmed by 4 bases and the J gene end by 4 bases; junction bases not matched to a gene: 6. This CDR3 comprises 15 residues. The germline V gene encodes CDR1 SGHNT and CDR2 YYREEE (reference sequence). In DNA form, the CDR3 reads TGTGCCAGCAGCGGCGGGACTAGCGGGCTTTACGAGCAGTACTTC. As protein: CASSGGTSGLYEQYF.

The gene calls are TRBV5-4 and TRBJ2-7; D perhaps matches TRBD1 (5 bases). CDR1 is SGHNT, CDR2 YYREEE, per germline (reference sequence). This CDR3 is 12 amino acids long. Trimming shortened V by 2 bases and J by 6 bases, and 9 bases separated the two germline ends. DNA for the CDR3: TGTGCCAGCAGCTTTCCAAGGGGCGAGCAGTACTTC. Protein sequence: CASSFPRGEQYF. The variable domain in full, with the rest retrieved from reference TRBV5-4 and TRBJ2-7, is ETGVTQSPTHLIKTRGQQVTLRCSSQSGHNTVSWYQQALGQGPQFIFQYYREEENGRGNFPPRFSGLQFPNYSSELNVNALELDDSALYLCASSFPRGEQYFGPGTRLTVT.

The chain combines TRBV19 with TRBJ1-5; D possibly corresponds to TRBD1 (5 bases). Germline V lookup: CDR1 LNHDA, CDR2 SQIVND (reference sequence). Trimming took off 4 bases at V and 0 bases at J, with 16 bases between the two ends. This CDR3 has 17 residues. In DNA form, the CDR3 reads TGTGCCAGTAGTAGGACCGGGGGTGCTTATAGCAATCAGCCCCAGCATTTT. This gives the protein CASSRTGGAYSNQPQHF. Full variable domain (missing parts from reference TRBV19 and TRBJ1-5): DGGITQSPKYLFRKEGQNVTLSCEQNLNHDAMYWYRQDPGQGLRLIYYSQIVNDFQKGDIAEGYSVSREKKESFPLTVTSAQKNPTAFYLCASSRTGGAYSNQPQHFGDGTRLSIL.

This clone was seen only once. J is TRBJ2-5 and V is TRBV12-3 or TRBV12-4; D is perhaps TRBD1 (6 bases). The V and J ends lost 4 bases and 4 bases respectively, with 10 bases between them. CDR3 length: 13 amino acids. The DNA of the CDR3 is TGTGCCAGCAGTTGGGCAGGGGTAGAGACCCAGTACTTC. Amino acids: CASSWAGVETQYF.

The CDR3 region is CASSDGTGGPNTQYF. CDR3 bases: TGTGCCAGCAGTGATGGGACAGGGGGTCCCAATACGCAGTATTTT. This chain connects TRBV6-4 to TRBJ2-3, with 11 bases lining up with TRBD1. Germline assignment: CDR1 MRHNA and CDR2 SNTAGT. Unmatched junction bases numbered 6, after V lost 3 bases and J lost 7 bases. The length of the CDR3 is 15 residues.

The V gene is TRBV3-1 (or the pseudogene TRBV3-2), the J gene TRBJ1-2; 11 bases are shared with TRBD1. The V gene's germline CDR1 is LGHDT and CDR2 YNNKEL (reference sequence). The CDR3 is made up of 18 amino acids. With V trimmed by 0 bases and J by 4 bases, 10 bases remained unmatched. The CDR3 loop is CASSQELGQGGVFYGYTF. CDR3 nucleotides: TGTGCCAGCAGCCAAGAGTTGGGACAGGGGGGGGTATTCTATGGCTACACCTTC.

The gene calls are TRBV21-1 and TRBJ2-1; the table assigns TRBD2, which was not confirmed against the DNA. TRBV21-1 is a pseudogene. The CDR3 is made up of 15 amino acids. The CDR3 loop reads CASSKGWLAGGPWFF. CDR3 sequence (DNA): TGTGCCAGCAGCAAAGGGTGGCTAGCGGGAGGTCCGTGGTTCTTC.